One sample yielded the 13 T cell receptor beta chains listed below, sequenced in a study of cytomegalovirus exposure and HLA in healthy donors. Primers: 60 Vbeta forward and 13 Jbeta reverse. This table comes from immunoSEQ multiplex PCR, and its TCRdb copy is limited to in-frame clones, with some not included. The repertoire holds about 140,000 clones, with roughly 80% as singletons. The source material was PBMCs. Receptors were obtained from a woman aged 45-60 years in good health and CMV-seropositive.

The chain employs TRBV2 and TRBJ1-6; D is perhaps TRBD1 (5 bases). The germline V and J ends were trimmed by 4 bases and 9 bases, with 16 bases remaining between them. The CDR3 totals 15 residues. CDR1 and CDR2 (germline): SNHLY, FYNNEI. The CDR3 DNA is TGTGCCAGCAGTGCGGGGGAAACTCGTTCTTCACCCCTCCACTTT. Its translation: CASSAGETRSSPLHF.

This chain uses TRBV5-1 with TRBJ1-2; 10 nucleotides line up with TRBD1. The CDR3 totals 15 residues. The V segment lost 3 bases and the J segment 3 bases; nucleotides outside the gene matches: 5. Germline CDR1 and CDR2: SGHRS and YFSETQ. The DNA of the CDR3 is TGCGCCAGCAGCTCCGACAGGGGGCGCGACTATGGCTACACCTTC. Its translation: CASSSDRGRDYGYTF.

The chain carries TRBV28 and TRBJ1-5; TRBD1 matches at 7 bases. CDR1 is MDHEN, CDR2 SYDVKM, per germline. The CDR3 runs to 16 residues. J was trimmed by 4 bases and V by 9 bases; bases with no gene match: 15. The CDR3 DNA is TGTGCCAGTCGGAACCGTGGGACAGACCTTAATCAGCCCCAGCATTTT. As protein: CASRNRGTDLNQPQHF.

The chain uses TRBV7-9 and TRBJ1-2; D is uncertain. Trimming took 7 bases from V and 1 from J, leaving 25 bases between them. This CDR3 has 18 residues. The germline CDR1 and CDR2 sequences are SEHNR and FQNEAQ (reference sequence). CDR3 bases: TGTGCCAGCAACAAACTGGGAGAGGGCGTACCCAGTAACTATGGCTACACCTTC. Protein product: CASNKLGEGVPSNYGYTF.

J is TRBJ1-1 and V is TRBV5-6, with TRBD1 matching 7 bases. The CDR3 is 16 amino acids. The trim removed 1 base at V and 4 bases at J, leaving 10 bases unmatched. The germline V gene encodes CDR1 SGHDT and CDR2 YYEEEE. This chain's CDR3 is CASSLQQGSSATEAFF. CDR3 bases: TGTGCCAGCAGCTTGCAACAGGGGTCGAGTGCCACTGAAGCTTTCTTT.

This clone was observed once. V usage is TRBV5-6 and J usage is TRBJ2-3; 9 bases line up with TRBD2. This CDR3 comprises 16 residues. Germline CDR1 and CDR2: SGHDT and YYEEEE. The trim removed 4 bases at V and 0 bases at J, leaving 6 bases unmatched. The CDR3 reads CASSPKSGGSTDTQYF. The DNA of the CDR3 is TGTGCCAGCAGCCCTAAGAGCGGGGGGAGCACAGATACGCAGTATTTT.

The rearrangement links TRBV27 to TRBJ2-3; TRBD2 agrees at 9 bases. CDR1 MNHEY and CDR2 SMNVEV come from the germline V gene (reference sequence). The CDR3 spans 16 residues. V dropped 6 bases and J dropped 1; count of bases not matched to a gene: 8. The CDR3 DNA reads as TGTGCCAGCAGCCCCTATAGCGGGGGTGGCACAGATACGCAGTATTTT. As protein: CASSPYSGGGTDTQYF.

The gene calls are TRBV12-5 and TRBJ2-3, with D unresolved. CDR1 is LGHNT and CDR2 is FRNRAP in the germline V gene. V lost 7 bases and J 2 bases, leaving 22 bases between the germline ends. The CDR3 consists of 17 residues. The DNA of the CDR3 is TGTGCTAGTGATCTTCAGGTTTCCCCGACCGCCACAGATACGCAGTATTTT. Amino acids: CASDLQVSPTATDTQYF. Variable domain in full (rest from reference TRBV12-5 and TRBJ2-3): DARVTQTPRHKVTEMGQEVTMRCQPILGHNTVFWYRQTMMQGLELLAYFRNRAPLDDSGMPKDRFSAEMPDATLATLKIQPSEPRDSAVYFCASDLQVSPTATDTQYFGPGTRLTVL.

This clone has just a few counts. The genes are TRBV4-2 and TRBJ2-7, with a tentative D call TRBD2 (5 bases). Trimming cost V 0 bases and J 4 bases, with 13 bases left between them. CDR1 is LGHNA and CDR2 is YNFKEQ in the germline V gene. The CDR3 sequence is 15 residues long. CDR3 region: CASSQDWEMAYEQYF. The CDR3 DNA reads TGTGCCAGCAGCCAAGATTGGGAGATGGCTTACGAGCAGTACTTC.

Details on this clone: Within the sample, other DNA sequences also encode this same CDR3. The genes are TRBV20-1 and TRBJ2-7; no reliable D call. Trimming stripped 2 bases from V and 3 bases from J, with 5 bases between. The CDR3 totals 11 residues. Germline assignment: CDR1 DFQATT and CDR2 SNEGSKA (reference sequence). CDR3 residues: CSARRDYEQYF. The CDR3 coding sequence is TGCAGTGCTAGAAGAGACTACGAGCAGTACTTC.

The gene calls are TRBV6-1 and TRBJ2-1, with D possibly TRBD1 on 6 matching bases. V was shortened by 5 bases and J by 15 bases, with 14 bases between the two germline ends. This CDR3 region has 11 residues. Germline CDR1 MNHNS, CDR2 SASEGT. CDR3 coding DNA: TGTGCCAGCAGTCTAGACAGGTTCTTGTTCTTC. Translated: CASSLDRFLFF.

This clone was counted only a few times. Other DNA sequences within the sample encode an identical CDR3. The chain couples TRBV6-4 to TRBJ2-3, with 11 bases lining up with TRBD2. Germline CDR1 reads MRHNA; CDR2 reads SNTAGT. CDR3 length equals 15 residues. The V gene end was trimmed by 3 bases and the J gene end by 1 base; junction bases not matched to a gene: 0. The CDR3 is CASSETSGGTDTQYF. The CDR3 bases are TGTGCCAGCAGTGAGACTAGCGGGGGCACAGATACGCAGTATTTT.

The V call is TRBV18, the J call TRBJ1-5; the D gene is possibly TRBD1 (5 bases). The CDR3 is 14 amino acids. Trimming shortened V by 2 bases and J by 4 bases, and 9 bases separated the two germline ends. Germline assignment: CDR1 KGHSH and CDR2 LQKENI. The CDR3: CASSPDRVNQPQHF. The DNA of the CDR3 is TGTGCCAGCTCACCAGACAGAGTGAATCAGCCCCAGCATTTT.